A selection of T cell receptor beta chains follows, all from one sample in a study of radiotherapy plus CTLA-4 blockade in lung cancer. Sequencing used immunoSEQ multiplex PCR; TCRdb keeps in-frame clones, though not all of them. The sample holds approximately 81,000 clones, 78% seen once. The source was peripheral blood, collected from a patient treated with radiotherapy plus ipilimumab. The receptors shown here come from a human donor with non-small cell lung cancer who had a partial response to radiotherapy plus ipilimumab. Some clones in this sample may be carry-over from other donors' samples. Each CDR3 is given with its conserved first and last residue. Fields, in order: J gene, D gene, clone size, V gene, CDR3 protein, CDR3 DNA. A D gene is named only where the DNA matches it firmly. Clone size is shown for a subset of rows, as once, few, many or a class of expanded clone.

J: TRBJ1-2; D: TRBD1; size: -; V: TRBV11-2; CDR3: CASSLVGGGDGYTF; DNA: TGTGCCAGCAGCTTAGTAGGGGGCGGGGACGGCTACACCTTC
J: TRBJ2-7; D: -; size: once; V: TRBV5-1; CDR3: CASSGGTRYEQYF; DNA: TGCGCCAGCAGCGGAGGGACCCGCTACGAGCAGTACTTC
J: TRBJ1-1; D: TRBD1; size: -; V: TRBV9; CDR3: CASSWGTAGTEAFF; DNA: TGTGCCAGCAGCTGGGGGACAGCCGGCACTGAAGCTTTCTTT
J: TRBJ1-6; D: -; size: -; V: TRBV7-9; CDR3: CASSLVIQGESPLHF; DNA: TGTGCCAGCAGCTTAGTAATACAGGGAGAATCACCCCTCCACTTT
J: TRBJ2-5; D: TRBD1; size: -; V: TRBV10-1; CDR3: CASSESGRGQETQYF; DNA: TGCGCCAGCAGTGAGTCGGGCAGGGGGCAGGAGACCCAGTACTTC
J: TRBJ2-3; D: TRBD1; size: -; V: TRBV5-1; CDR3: CASSFGTGTDTQYF; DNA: TGCGCCAGCAGCTTCGGGACAGGAACAGATACGCAGTATTTT
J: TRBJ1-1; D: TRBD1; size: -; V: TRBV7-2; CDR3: CASARQGNTEAFF; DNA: TGTGCCAGCGCACGACAGGGGAATACTGAAGCTTTCTTT
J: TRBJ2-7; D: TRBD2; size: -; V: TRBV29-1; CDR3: CSVVLAGGSYEQYF; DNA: TGCAGCGTGGTACTAGCGGGGGGGTCCTACGAGCAGTACTTC
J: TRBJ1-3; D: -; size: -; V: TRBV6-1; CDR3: CASSPPHRENTIYF; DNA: TGTGCCAGCAGTCCGCCTCACAGGGAAAACACCATATATTTT
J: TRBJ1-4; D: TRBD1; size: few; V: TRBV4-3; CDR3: CASTDRGLMYEKLFF; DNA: TGCGCCAGCACGGACAGGGGGCTCATGTATGAAAAACTGTTTTTT
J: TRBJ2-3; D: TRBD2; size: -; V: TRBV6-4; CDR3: CASSDPFDVGLAASTDTQYF; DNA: TGTGCCAGCAGTGACCCGTTTGACGTAGGACTAGCGGCGAGCACAGATACGCAGTATTTT
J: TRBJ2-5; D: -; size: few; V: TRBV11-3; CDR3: CASSLGGPNGETQYF; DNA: TGTGCCAGCAGCTTAGGCGGGCCCAATGGGGAGACCCAGTACTTC
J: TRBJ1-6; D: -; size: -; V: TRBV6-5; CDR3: CASSGRQRSPLHF; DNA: TGTGCCAGCTCCGGTCGACAACGTTCACCCCTCCACTTT
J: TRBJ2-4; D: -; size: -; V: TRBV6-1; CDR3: CASSEAPGGGGKNIQYF; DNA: TGTGCCAGCAGTGAAGCACCCGGGGGAGGCGGGAAAAACATTCAGTACTTC
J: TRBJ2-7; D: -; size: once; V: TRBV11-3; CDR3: CASSLGGLTEYEQYF; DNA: TGTGCCAGCAGCTTAGGAGGACTCACTGAATACGAGCAGTACTTC
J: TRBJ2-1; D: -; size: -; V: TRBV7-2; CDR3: CASTMGDNHNEQFF; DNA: TGTGCCAGCACCATGGGGGACAATCACAATGAGCAGTTCTTC
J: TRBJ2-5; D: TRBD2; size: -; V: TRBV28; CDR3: CASSPGGIWQETQYF; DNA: TGTGCCAGCAGCCCGGGAGGAATCTGGCAAGAGACCCAGTACTTC
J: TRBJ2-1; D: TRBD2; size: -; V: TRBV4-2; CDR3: CASSRNEGLAGDNEQFF; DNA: TGTGCCAGCAGCCGGAACGAGGGACTAGCGGGAGACAATGAGCAGTTCTTC
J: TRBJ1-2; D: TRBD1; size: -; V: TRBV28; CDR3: CASRTGLSTNYGYTF; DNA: TGTGCCAGCAGGACAGGGCTCTCCACTAACTATGGCTACACCTTC
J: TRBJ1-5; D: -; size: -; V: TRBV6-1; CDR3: CASSPNGVDQPQHF; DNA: TGTGCCAGCAGTCCTAACGGGGTGGATCAGCCCCAGCATTTT
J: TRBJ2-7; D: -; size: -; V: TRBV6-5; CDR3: CASSWRPDNEQYF; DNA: TGTGCCAGCAGTTGGCGTCCGGACAACGAGCAGTACTTC
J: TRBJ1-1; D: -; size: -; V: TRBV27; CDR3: CASSWSGNTEAFF; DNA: TGTGCCAGCAGTTGGTCGGGAAACACTGAAGCTTTCTTT
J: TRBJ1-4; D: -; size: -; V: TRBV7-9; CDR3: CASSLNLRPPNEKLFF; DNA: TGTGCCAGCAGTTTAAATCTGCGGCCCCCTAATGAAAAACTGTTTTTT
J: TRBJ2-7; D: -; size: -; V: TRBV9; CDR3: CASSPGRGYEQYF; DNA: TGTGCCAGCAGCCCCGGGCGGGGCTACGAGCAGTACTTT
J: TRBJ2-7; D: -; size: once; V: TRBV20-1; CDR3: CSTRVLYEQYF; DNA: TGCAGTACCAGGGTCCTCTACGAGCAGTACTTC
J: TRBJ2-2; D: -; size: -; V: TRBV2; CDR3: CASRVNRNTGELFF; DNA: TGTGCCAGCAGAGTAAACAGGAACACCGGGGAGCTGTTTTTT
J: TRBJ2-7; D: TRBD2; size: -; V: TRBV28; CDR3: CASTTGGVFSYEQYF; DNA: TGTGCCAGCACCACCGGGGGGGTTTTCTCCTACGAGCAGTACTTC
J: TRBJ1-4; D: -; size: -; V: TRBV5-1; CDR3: CASSSDGKATNEKLFF; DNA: TGCGCCAGCAGCTCGGACGGGAAAGCAACTAATGAAAAACTGTTTTTT
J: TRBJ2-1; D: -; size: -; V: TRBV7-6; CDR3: CASSLGPLGQRYNEQFF; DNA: TGTGCCAGCAGCTTAGGGCCCCTAGGACAAAGATACAATGAGCAGTTCTTC
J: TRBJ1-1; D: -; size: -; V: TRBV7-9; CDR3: CASSFGGNTEAFF; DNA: TGTGCCAGCAGCTTCGGGGGGAACACTGAAGCTTTCTTT
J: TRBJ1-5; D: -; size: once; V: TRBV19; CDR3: CASSMSNRAQQPQHF; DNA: TGTGCCAGTAGTATGTCCAACAGGGCTCAGCAGCCCCAGCATTTT
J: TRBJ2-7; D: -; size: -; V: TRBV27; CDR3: CASSFGAPGIVEQYF; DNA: TGTGCCAGCAGTTTTGGCGCACCGGGGATCGTCGAGCAGTACTTC
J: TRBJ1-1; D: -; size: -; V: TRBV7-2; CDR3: CASSFFRTNGEAFF; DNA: TGTGCCAGCAGCTTCTTCAGGACAAACGGGGAAGCTTTCTTT
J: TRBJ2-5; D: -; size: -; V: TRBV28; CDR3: CASRIGAAVETQYF; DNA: TGTGCCAGCAGAATCGGTGCCGCGGTAGAGACCCAGTACTTC
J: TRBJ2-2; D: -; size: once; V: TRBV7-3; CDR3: CASSLKQRNTGELFF; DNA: TGTGCCAGCAGCTTAAAACAGAGAAACACCGGGGAGCTGTTTTTT
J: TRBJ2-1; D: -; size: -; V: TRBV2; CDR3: CASSFSRNEQFF; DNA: TGTGCCAGCTCCTTTAGCCGCAATGAGCAGTTCTTC